A single sample gave rise to the 5 T cell receptor beta chains below, sequenced in a study of blood T cell repertoires in COVID-19. The method was immunoSEQ multiplex PCR; TCRdb's version includes in-frame clones alone and lacks a portion of them. The table includes around 230,000 clones, approximately 85% detected once. The source material was peripheral blood. Receptor source: a man in his fifties or sixties with COVID-19, enrolled during active disease.

V usage is TRBV28 and J usage is TRBJ2-5; 13 nucleotides agree with TRBD2. The length of the CDR3 is 15 residues. In germline, CDR1 is MDHEN, CDR2 SYDVKM. J gave up 2 bases and V 6 bases, and 3 bases lay outside the gene matches. The CDR3 sequence: CASSRTSGRQETQYF. The CDR3 DNA reads TGTGCCAGCAGCCGGACTAGCGGGAGACAAGAGACCCAGTACTTC.

J is TRBJ2-2 and V is TRBV27, with 9 bases that match TRBD2. Germline CDR1 reads MNHEY; CDR2 reads SMNVEV (reference sequence). The CDR3 totals 17 residues. After removal of 1 base from V and 5 bases from J, the junction contained 8 bases not matched to a gene. The CDR3 DNA is TGTGCCAGCAGTTTATTGGGGCGGGGGGGCCTTACCGGGGAGCTGTTTTTT. Its translation is CASSLLGRGGLTGELFF.

The chain recombines TRBV2 with TRBJ1-4; D is possibly TRBD1 (6 bases). Germline values: CDR1 SNHLY, CDR2 FYNNEI. This CDR3 region has 14 residues. Trimming left V 5 bases short and J 3 bases short, with 10 bases between. CDR3 sequence reads: CASSRQAPNEKLFF. The CDR3 nucleotides read TGTGCCAGCAGTAGACAGGCACCTAATGAAAAACTGTTTTTT.

This clone was counted only a few times. The chain has TRBV5-6 and TRBJ1-2, with 10 bases that match TRBD1. The V and J ends lost 1 base and 8 bases, in that order; junction bases with no gene match: 11. Germline CDR1 reads SGHDT; CDR2 reads YYEEEE. The length of the CDR3 is 16 residues. The CDR3 DNA reads TGTGCCAGCAGCTTGTTTGGGACAGGGGATTCACGGGGCTACACCTTC. This sequence encodes CASSLFGTGDSRGYTF.

The CDR3 sequence is CASSLGQGNTEAFF. CDR3 coding DNA: TGTGCCAGCAGCCTGGGACAGGGGAACACTGAAGCTTTCTTT. This chain uses TRBV3-1 (or the pseudogene TRBV3-2) with TRBJ1-1; 9 bases line up with TRBD1. Germline loops: CDR1 LGHDT, CDR2 YNNKEL (reference sequence). V was clipped by 4 bases and J by 1 base; unmatched bases: 1. The CDR3 consists of 14 residues.